The clone carrying this TCR beta chain occurred a few times. The antigen remains undetermined. Every bit of the isolated RNA underwent reverse transcription, so sequencing read expressed TCRB transcripts. An average of roughly 4 million reads was obtained for naive, central memory and regulatory T cell samples. Generated by immunoSEQ multiplex PCR, the TCRdb table keeps only in-frame clones and is missing some. The sample includes 200,000 to 250,000 clones, over 9.5% of them seen just once. Without exception, sorted populations had purity beyond 98%. The entry originates in a study of beta chain features in type 1 diabetes. At the level of the study: Examination spanned roughly 110 million sorted cells from all samples. Study results and caveats: For patients and controls alike, PCR might favor shorter templates to the same degree.

Material: naive CD4+ T cells from blood. This TCR was recovered from a woman younger than 35 in good health.

CDR3 loop: CASSQARDSSASEQYF. The DNA of the CDR3 is TGCGCCAGCAGCCAAGCCCGGGATAGCAGTGCCAGCGAGCAGTACTTC. V usage is TRBV4-1 and J usage is TRBJ2-7; D may be TRBD2 (5 bases). The ends were cut back, 1 base at V and 6 bases at J, with 19 bases in the middle. The germline V gene has CDR1 MGHRA and CDR2 YSYEKL. CDR3 length: 16 residues.